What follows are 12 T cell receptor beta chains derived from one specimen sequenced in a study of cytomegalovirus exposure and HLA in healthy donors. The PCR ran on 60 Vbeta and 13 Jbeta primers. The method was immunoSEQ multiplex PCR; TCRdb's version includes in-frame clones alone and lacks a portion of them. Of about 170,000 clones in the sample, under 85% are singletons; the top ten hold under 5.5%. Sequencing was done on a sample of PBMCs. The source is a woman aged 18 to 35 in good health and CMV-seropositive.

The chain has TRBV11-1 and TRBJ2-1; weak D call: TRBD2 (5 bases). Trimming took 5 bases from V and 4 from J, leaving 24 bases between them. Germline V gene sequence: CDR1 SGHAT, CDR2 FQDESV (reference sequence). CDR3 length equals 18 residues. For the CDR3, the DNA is TGTGCCAGCAGCCCAGGTCCCGTGGGCAGCGGAAAATACAATGAGCAGTTCTTC. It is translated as CASSPGPVGSGKYNEQFF.

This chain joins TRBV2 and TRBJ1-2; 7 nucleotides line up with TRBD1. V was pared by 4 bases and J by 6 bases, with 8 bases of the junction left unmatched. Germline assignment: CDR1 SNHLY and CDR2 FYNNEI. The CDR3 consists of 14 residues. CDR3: CASSGTGFFNGYTF. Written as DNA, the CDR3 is TGTGCCAGCAGTGGGACAGGTTTTTTTAATGGCTACACCTTC.

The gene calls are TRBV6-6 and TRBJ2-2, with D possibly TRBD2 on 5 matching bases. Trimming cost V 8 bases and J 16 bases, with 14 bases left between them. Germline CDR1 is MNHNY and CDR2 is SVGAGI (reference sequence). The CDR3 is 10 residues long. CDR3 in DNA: TGTGCCAGCGTTCGGGGAGAGGCGTTTTTT. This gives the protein CASVRGEAFF.

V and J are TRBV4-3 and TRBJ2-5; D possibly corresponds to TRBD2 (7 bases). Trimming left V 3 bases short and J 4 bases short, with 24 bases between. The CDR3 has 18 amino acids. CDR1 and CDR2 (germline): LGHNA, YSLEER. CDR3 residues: CASSHSGGLERCGETQYF. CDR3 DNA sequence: TGCGCCAGCAGCCATTCCGGGGGGCTGGAGCGGTGTGGAGAGACCCAGTACTTC.

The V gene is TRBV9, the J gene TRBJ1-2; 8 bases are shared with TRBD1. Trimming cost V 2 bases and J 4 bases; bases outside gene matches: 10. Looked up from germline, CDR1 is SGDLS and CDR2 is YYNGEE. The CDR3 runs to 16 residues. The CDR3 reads CASSVAGRGPAYGYTF. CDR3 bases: TGTGCCAGCAGCGTGGCGGGCAGGGGGCCCGCCTATGGCTACACCTTC.

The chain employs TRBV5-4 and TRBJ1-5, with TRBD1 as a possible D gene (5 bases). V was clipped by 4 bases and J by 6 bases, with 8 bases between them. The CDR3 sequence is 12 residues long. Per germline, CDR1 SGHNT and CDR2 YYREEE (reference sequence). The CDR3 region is CASSAGGQPQHF. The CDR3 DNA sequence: TGTGCCAGCAGCGCGGGGGGTCAGCCCCAGCATTTT.

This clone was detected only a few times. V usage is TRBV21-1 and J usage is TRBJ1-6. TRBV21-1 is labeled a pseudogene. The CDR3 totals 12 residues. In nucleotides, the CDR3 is TGTGCCAGCAGCAAACCGGGTTCACCCCTCCACTTT. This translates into CASSKPGSPLHF.

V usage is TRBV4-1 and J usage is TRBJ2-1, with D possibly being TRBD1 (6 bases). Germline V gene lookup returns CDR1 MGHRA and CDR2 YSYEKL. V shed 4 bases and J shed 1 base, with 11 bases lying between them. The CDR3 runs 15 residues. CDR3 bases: TGCGCCAGCAGCCGAGAGGACAGTTCCTACAATGAGCAGTTCTTC. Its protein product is CASSREDSSYNEQFF.

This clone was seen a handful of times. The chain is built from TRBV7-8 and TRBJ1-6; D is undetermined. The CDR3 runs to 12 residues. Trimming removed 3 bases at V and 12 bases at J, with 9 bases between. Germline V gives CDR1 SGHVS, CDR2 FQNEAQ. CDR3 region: CASSFSGGPLHF. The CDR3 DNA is TGTGCCAGCAGCTTCTCGGGAGGACCCCTCCACTTT.

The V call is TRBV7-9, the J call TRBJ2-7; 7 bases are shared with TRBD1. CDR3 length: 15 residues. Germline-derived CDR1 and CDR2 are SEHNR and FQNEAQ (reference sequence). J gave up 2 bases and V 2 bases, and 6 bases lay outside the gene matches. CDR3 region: CASSLSAQGPYEQYF. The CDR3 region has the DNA TGTGCCAGCAGCTTATCGGCACAGGGGCCCTACGAGCAGTACTTC. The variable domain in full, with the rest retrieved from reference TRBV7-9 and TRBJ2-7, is DTGVSQNPRHKITKRGQNVTFRCDPISEHNRLYWYRQTLGQGPEFLTYFQNEAQLEKSRLLSDRFSAERPKGSFSTLEIQRTEQGDSAMYLCASSLSAQGPYEQYFGPGTRLTVT.

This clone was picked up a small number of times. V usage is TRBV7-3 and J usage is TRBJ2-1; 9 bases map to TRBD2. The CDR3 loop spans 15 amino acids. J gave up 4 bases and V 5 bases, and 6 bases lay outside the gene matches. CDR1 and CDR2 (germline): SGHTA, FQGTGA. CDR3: CASSEGAGGYNEQFF. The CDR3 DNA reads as TGTGCCAGCAGCGAGGGGGCGGGGGGGTACAATGAGCAGTTCTTC. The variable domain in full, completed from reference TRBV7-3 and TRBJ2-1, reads GAGVSQTPSNKVTEKGKYVELRCDPISGHTALYWYRQSLGQGPEFLIYFQGTGAADDSGLPNDRFFAVRPEGSVSTLKIQRTERGDSAVYLCASSEGAGGYNEQFFGPGTRLTVL.

This chain's CDR3 is CASSPGRGVLKKNIQYF. In DNA form, the CDR3 reads TGTGCCAGCAGCCCTGGACGGGGAGTCCTGAAAAAAAACATTCAGTACTTC. This chain links TRBV11-2 with TRBJ2-4; perhaps TRBD2 as D (5 bases). The germline V and J ends were trimmed by 5 bases and 4 bases, with 21 bases remaining between them. This CDR3 contains 17 residues. The germline V gene encodes CDR1 SGHAT and CDR2 FQNNGV. Full variable domain (outside the CDR3, taken from reference TRBV11-2 and TRBJ2-4): EAGVAQSPRYKIIEKRQSVAFWCNPISGHATLYWYQQILGQGPKLLIQFQNNGVVDDSQLPKDRFSAERLKGVDSTLKIQPAKLEDSAVYLCASSPGRGVLKKNIQYFGAGTRLSVL.